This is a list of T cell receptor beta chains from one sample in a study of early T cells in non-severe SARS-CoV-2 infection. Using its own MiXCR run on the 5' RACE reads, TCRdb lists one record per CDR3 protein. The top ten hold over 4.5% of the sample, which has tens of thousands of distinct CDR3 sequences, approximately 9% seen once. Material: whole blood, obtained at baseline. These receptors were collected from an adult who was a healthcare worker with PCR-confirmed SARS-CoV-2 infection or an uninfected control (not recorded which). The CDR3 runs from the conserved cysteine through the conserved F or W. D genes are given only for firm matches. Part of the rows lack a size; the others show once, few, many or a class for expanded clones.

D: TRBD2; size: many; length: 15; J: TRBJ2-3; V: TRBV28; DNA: TGTGCCGCGGGGGAGGGAGACCATATCGGTAATACGCAGTATTTT; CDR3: CAAGEGDHIGNTQYF
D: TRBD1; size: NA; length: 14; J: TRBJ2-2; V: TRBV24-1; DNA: TGTGCCACCAGTGATTCGGACAGGGTTGGGGAGCTGTTTTTT; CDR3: CATSDSDRVGELFF
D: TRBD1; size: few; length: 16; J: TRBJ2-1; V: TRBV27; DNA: TGTGCCAGCAGCCGGGACAGGGCCGAATTTTACAATGAGCAGTTCTTC; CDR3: CASSRDRAEFYNEQFF
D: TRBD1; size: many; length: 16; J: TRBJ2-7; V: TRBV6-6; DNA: TGTGCCAGCAGTTACCGGACAGGAAAAAGTACCTACGAGCAGTACTTC; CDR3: CASSYRTGKSTYEQYF
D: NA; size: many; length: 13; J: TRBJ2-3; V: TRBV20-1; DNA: TGCAGTGCTAGAGACGGTAGCACAGATACGCAGTATTTT; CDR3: CSARDGSTDTQYF
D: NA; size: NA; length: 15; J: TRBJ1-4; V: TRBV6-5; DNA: TGTGCCAGCAGTTACTCGGGGGGGGCTAATGAAAAACTGTTTTTT; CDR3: CASSYSGGANEKLFF
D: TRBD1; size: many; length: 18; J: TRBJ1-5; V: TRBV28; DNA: TGTGCCAGCAGGGAAGGGGGACAGGGGGCGTTCAGCAATCAGCCCCAGCATTTT; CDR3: CASREGGQGAFSNQPQHF
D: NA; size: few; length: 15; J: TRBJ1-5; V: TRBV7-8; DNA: TGTGCCAGCAGCTTAGTGGCGATAAGGGGTCAGCCCCAGCATTTT; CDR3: CASSLVAIRGQPQHF
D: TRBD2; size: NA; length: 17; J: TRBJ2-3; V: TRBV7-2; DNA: TGTGCCAGCAGCTCACGACTAGCGGGGGACCGCACAGATACGCAGTATTTT; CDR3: CASSSRLAGDRTDTQYF
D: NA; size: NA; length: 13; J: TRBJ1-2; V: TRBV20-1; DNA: TGCAGTGCTAGAGGGGCGGGGAACTATGGCTACACCTTC; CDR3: CSARGAGNYGYTF
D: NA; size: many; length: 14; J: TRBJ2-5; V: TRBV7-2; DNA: TGTGCCAGCAGCTCCTCCGGGCACCAAGAGACCCAGTACTTC; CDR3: CASSSSGHQETQYF
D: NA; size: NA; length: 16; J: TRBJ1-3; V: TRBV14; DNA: TGTGCCAGCAGCCAAGAAAGCTGGTTAGGTGGAAACACCATATATTTT; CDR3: CASSQESWLGGNTIYF
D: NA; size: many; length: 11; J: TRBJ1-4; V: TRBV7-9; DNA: TGTGCCAGCAGCAGAAATGAAAAACTGTTTTTT; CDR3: CASSRNEKLFF
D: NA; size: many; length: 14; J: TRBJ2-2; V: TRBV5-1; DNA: TGCGCCAGCAGCGCCCGACTCAACACCGGGGAGCTGTTTTTT; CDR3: CASSARLNTGELFF
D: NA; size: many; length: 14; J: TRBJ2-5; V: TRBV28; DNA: TGTGCCAGCAGTTTGGGGGGGGCCCAAGAGACCCAGTACTTC; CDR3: CASSLGGAQETQYF
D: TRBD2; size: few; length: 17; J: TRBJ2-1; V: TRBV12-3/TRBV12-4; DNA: TGTGCCAGCAGAGAACTAGCGGGAGGGCAATCCTACAATGAGCAGTTCTTC; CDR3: CASRELAGGQSYNEQFF
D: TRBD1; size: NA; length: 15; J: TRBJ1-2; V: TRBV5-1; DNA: TGCGCCAGCAGCCCGGGACAGCCCGGGAACTATGGCTACACCTTC; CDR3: CASSPGQPGNYGYTF
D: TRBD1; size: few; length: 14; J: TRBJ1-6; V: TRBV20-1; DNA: TGCAGTGCTAGACAGGGGGCCCCTAATTCACCCCTCCACTTT; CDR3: CSARQGAPNSPLHF
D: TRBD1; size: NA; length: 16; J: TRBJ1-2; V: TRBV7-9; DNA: TGTGTCAGCAGCCGGGACAGGGGTAGAGACTACTATGGCTACACCTTC; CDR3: CVSSRDRGRDYYGYTF
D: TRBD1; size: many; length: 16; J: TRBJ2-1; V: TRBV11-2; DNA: TGTGCCAGCAGCTTAGGAGGGACAGGGATTAGGAATGAGCAGTTCTTC; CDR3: CASSLGGTGIRNEQFF
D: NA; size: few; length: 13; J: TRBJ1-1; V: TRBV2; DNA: TGTGCCAGCATAGCAGGCCAGAACACTGAAGCTTTCTTT; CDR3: CASIAGQNTEAFF
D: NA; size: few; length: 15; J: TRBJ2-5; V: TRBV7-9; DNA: TGTGCCAGCAGCCCAACCCGGGACTCAGGGGAGACCCAGTACTTC; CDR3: CASSPTRDSGETQYF
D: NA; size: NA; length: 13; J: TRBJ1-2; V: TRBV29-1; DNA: TGCAGCGCGGAAGGGGGAGCTAACTATGGCTACACCTTC; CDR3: CSAEGGANYGYTF
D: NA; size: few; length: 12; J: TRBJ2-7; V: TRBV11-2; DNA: TGTGCCAGCAGCTTAAGGACCCACGAGCAGTACTTC; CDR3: CASSLRTHEQYF
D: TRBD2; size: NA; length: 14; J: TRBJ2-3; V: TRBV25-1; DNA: TGTGCCAGCAGTGCTAGCGGGGGCACAGATACGCAGTATTTT; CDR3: CASSASGGTDTQYF
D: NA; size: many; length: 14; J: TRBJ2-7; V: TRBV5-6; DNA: TGTGCCAGCAGCCTGGCGGGGACTTATTACGAGCAGTACTTC; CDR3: CASSLAGTYYEQYF
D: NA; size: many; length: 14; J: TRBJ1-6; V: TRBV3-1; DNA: TGTGCCAGCAGCCCACGGGGGGGCAGTTCACCCCTCCACTTT; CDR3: CASSPRGGSSPLHF
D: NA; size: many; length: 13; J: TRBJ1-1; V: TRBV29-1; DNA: TGCAGCGCCGAGACACAACTGAACACTGAAGCTTTCTTT; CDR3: CSAETQLNTEAFF
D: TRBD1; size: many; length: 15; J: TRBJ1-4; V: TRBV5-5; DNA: TGTGCCAGCAGCCAGACCGGGACAGGGGCCGAAAAACTGTTTTTT; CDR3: CASSQTGTGAEKLFF
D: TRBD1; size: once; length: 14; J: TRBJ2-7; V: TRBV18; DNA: TGTGCCAGCTCAGGACAGGACCCTACCTACGAGCAGTACTTC; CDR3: CASSGQDPTYEQYF
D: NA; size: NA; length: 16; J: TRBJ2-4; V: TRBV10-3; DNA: TGTGCCATCTTGTCGAGGGGACTCGGACCAAAAAACATTCAGTACTTC; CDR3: CAILSRGLGPKNIQYF
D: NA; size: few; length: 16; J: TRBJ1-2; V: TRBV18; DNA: TGTGCCAGCTCACAGAATTCAGGGCGAACTAACTATGGCTACACCTTC; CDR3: CASSQNSGRTNYGYTF
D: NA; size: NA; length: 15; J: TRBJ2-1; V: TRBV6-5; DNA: TGTGCCAGCAGGTGGACACCGAGCTCCTACAATGAGCAGTTCTTC; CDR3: CASRWTPSSYNEQFF
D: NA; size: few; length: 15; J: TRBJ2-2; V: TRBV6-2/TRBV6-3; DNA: TGTGCCAGCAGTTTGGTGGTTACGGCCACCGGGGAGCTGTTTTTT; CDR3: CASSLVVTATGELFF
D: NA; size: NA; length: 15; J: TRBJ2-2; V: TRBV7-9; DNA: TGTGCCAGCAGAACCGGGCCCTCCAGCACCGGGGAGCTGTTTTTT; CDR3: CASRTGPSSTGELFF
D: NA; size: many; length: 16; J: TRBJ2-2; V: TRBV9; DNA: TGTGCCAGCAGCGTAGACGGGACAATCAGGACCGGGGAGCTGTTTTTT; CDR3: CASSVDGTIRTGELFF
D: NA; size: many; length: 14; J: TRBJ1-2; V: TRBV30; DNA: TGTGCCTGGAGTGGAGGGAGGGCTTCCTATGGCTACACCTTC; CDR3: CAWSGGRASYGYTF
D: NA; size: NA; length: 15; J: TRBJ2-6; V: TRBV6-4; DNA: TGTGCCAGCAGTGACCTTCCCTCTGGGGCCAACGTCCTGACTTTC; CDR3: CASSDLPSGANVLTF
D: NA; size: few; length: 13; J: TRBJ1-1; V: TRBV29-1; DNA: TGCAGCGATTATGGGGGCCAGCACACTGAAGCTTTCTTT; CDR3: CSDYGGQHTEAFF
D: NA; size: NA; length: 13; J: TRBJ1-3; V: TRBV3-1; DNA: TGTGCCAGCAGCCAAGGGCAAGGGAACACCATATATTTT; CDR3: CASSQGQGNTIYF
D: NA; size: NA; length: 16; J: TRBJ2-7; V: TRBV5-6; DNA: TGTGCCAGCAGCCTGGTGGTAAGGGGCGACTCCTACGAGCAGTACTTC; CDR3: CASSLVVRGDSYEQYF
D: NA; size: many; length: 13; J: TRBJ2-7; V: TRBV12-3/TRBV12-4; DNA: TGTGCCAGCAGTTTGGGCGCCGCCTACGAGCAGTACTTC; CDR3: CASSLGAAYEQYF
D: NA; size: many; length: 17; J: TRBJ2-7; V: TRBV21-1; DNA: TGTGCCAGCAGCACCCTGAGCGGACGCCATGCAGGGTACGAGCAGTACTTC; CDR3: CASSTLSGRHAGYEQYF
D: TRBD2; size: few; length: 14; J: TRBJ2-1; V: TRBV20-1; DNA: TGCAGTGGACTAGCGGGAGGGGCCTACAATGAGCAGTTCTTC; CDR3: CSGLAGGAYNEQFF
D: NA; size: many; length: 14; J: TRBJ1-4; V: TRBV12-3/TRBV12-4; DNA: TGTGCCAGCGGCTCAGGCCATACAGATGAAAAACTGTTTTTT; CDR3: CASGSGHTDEKLFF
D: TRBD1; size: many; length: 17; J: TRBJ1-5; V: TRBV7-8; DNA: TGTGCCAGCAGCTTAGTAGCCCGGGGACAGGGAAGTCAGCCCCAGCATTTT; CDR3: CASSLVARGQGSQPQHF
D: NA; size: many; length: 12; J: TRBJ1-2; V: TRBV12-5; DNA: TGTGCTAGTGGTTTGGTACCGCGTGGCTACACCTTC; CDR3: CASGLVPRGYTF
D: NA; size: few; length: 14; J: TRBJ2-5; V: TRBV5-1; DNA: TGCGCCAGCAGCTTGGTTTACGAACAAGAGACCCAGTACTTC; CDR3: CASSLVYEQETQYF
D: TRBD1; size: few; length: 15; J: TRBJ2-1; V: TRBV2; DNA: TGTGCCAGCACCAAAACGGGACAGACTTACAATGAGCAGTTCTTC; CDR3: CASTKTGQTYNEQFF
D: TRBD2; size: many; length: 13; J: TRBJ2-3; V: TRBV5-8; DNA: TGTGCCAGCAGTTCCCGGGGGGCAGATACGCAGTATTTT; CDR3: CASSSRGADTQYF
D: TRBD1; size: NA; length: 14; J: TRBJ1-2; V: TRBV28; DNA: TGTGCCAGCAGGGTGACAGGGAATAAGGATGGCTACACCTTC; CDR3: CASRVTGNKDGYTF
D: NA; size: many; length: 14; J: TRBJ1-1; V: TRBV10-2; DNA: TGCGCCAGCAGTGCCTCGGGAACCGGGGGAGAAGCTTTCTTT; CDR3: CASSASGTGGEAFF
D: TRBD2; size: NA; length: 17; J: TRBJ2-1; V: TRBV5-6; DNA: TGTGCCAGCAGCTTGTCGACGGGAGGCCTCTCCTACAATGAGCAGTTCTTC; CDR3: CASSLSTGGLSYNEQFF
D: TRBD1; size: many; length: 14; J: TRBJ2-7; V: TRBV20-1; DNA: TGCAGTGCTAGAGTCGGGACAGGGGTGGACGAGCAGTACTTC; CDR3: CSARVGTGVDEQYF